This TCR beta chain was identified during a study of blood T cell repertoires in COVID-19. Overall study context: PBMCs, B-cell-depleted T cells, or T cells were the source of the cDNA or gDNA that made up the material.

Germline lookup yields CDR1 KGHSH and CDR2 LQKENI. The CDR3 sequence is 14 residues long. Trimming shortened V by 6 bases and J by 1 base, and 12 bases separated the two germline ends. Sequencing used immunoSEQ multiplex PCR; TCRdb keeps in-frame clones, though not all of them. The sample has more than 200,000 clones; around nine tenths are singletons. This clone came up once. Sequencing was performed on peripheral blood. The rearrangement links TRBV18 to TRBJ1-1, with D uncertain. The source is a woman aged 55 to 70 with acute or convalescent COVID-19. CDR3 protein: CASSLQTRNTEAFF. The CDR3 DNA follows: TGTGCCAGCTCCCTTCAGACAAGGAACACTGAAGCTTTCTTT.